The rows below give T cell receptor beta chains drawn from one sample of a study of cytomegalovirus exposure and HLA in healthy donors. The repertoire was sequenced with immunoSEQ multiplex PCR; TCRdb's copy has only in-frame clones and lacks some. The data hold a few hundred thousand clones, with about nine tenths observed a single time. The sample consisted of PBMCs. These receptors were taken from a girl aged 2-10 years in good health and CMV-seronegative. CDR3s include the opening cysteine and the closing phenylalanine or tryptophan. The D gene is left open where the match is weak. Clone sizes are given selectively: once, few, many, or a class where the clone is expanded.

V	D	size	J	DNA	CDR3
TRBV5-1	NA	once	TRBJ1-3	TGCGCCAGCAGCTTCGGACAGTCTGGAAACACCATATATTTT	CASSFGQSGNTIYF
TRBV7-9	TRBD1	NA	TRBJ2-4	TGTGCCAGCAGCGACCCGGGGACAGTAGCCAAAAACATTCAGTACTTC	CASSDPGTVAKNIQYF
TRBV5-4	TRBD2	once	TRBJ2-3	TGTGCCAGCAGCCAGGGACTAGCGGGGACCACAGATACGCAGTATTTT	CASSQGLAGTTDTQYF
TRBV10-3	NA	NA	TRBJ2-1	TGTGCCATCAGTGAGTCCCCGACAGACACATCTACTAATGAGCAGTTCTTC	CAISESPTDTSTNEQFF
TRBV6-5	NA	NA	TRBJ2-7	TGTGCCAGCAGGCTCACTAGCCAAAACTCCTACGAGCAGTACTTC	CASRLTSQNSYEQYF
TRBV15	NA	few	TRBJ1-5	TGTGCCACCAGCAGGGACCCCCACGGACTTAATCAGCCCCAGCATTTT	CATSRDPHGLNQPQHF
TRBV13	NA	NA	TRBJ2-1	TGTGCCAGCAGCTTAGGGACTTCCTACAATGAGCAGTTCTTC	CASSLGTSYNEQFF
TRBV7-2	NA	NA	TRBJ2-7	TGTGCCAGCAGCCGGGAGTACCCCTACGAGCAGTACTTC	CASSREYPYEQYF
TRBV5-1	TRBD1	once	TRBJ1-1	TGCGCCAGCAGCTTGGCGTTGCTGGGACAGGGGGCCCCTGAAGCTTTCTTT	CASSLALLGQGAPEAFF
TRBV10-3	NA	NA	TRBJ1-1	TGTGCCATCAGTGAGTCGCGGACAGCTTCCGAAGCTTTCTTT	CAISESRTASEAFF
TRBV20-1	NA	NA	TRBJ1-4	TGCAGTGGGACAGCTAATGAAAAACTGTTTTTT	CSGTANEKLFF
TRBV6-4	NA	NA	TRBJ1-1	TGTGCCAGCGCACTAACGGGGAACACTGAAGCTTTCTTT	CASALTGNTEAFF
TRBV9	TRBD2	few	TRBJ2-7	TGTGCCAGCAGCCTGACTAGCGGGAGGGCCTACGAGCAGTACTTC	CASSLTSGRAYEQYF
TRBV19	NA	NA	TRBJ2-3	TGTGCCAGTTTTGATCCCGGGGGTGCAGCAGATACGCAGTATTTT	CASFDPGGAADTQYF
TRBV30	TRBD1	NA	TRBJ1-5	TGTGCCTGGAGTAAGACAGGGGGCCGAATTAGCAATCAGCCCCAGCATTTT	CAWSKTGGRISNQPQHF
TRBV5-1	NA	NA	TRBJ2-7	TGCGCCAGCAGCTCAACCGGGACGGACTACGAGCAGTACTTC	CASSSTGTDYEQYF
TRBV11-2	NA	NA	TRBJ2-1	TGTGCCAGCAGCAGACACCCTTTACTAGGACCCTACAATGAGCAGTTCTTC	CASSRHPLLGPYNEQFF
TRBV18	NA	NA	TRBJ1-1	TGTGCCAGCTCCCCTGTTGGGGGCAGGGGGAACACTGAAGCTTTCTTT	CASSPVGGRGNTEAFF
TRBV15	NA	NA	TRBJ1-4	TGTGCCACCAGCGGGGCCTTCCAGGCAACTAATGAAAAACTGTTTTTT	CATSGAFQATNEKLFF
TRBV9	TRBD1	NA	TRBJ1-2	TGTGCCAGCAGCGTAGCGCCAGGGGGCTATGGCTACACCTTC	CASSVAPGGYGYTF
TRBV2	NA	NA	TRBJ2-5	TGTGCCAGCACTCGTGGAGGAGAGACCCAGTACTTC	CASTRGGETQYF
TRBV5-4	NA	NA	TRBJ2-5	TGTGCCAGCAGCTTGTTCTCAGAACAAGAGACCCAGTACTTC	CASSLFSEQETQYF
TRBV9	NA	NA	TRBJ1-1	TGTGCCAGCAGCGCACATCAGGTTATGAACACTGAAGCTTTCTTT	CASSAHQVMNTEAFF
TRBV4-1	TRBD2	once	TRBJ2-7	TGCGCCAGCAGCCAAGCTGGGACTAGCGGGGACTACGAGCAGTACTTC	CASSQAGTSGDYEQYF
TRBV21-1	NA	few	TRBJ2-2	TGTGCCAGCACGGGAGTGGGAGGGAACACCGGGGAGCTGTTTTTT	CASTGVGGNTGELFF
TRBV29-1	TRBD2	NA	TRBJ2-1	TGCAGCGTTGGAGGGCGGGGGGGCTACAATGAGCAGTTCTTC	CSVGGRGGYNEQFF
TRBV7-3	NA	NA	TRBJ1-2	TGTGCCAGCAGCCCCGACGCGGGCAGCGACTATGGCTACACCTTC	CASSPDAGSDYGYTF
TRBV2	TRBD1	once	TRBJ2-1	TGTGCCAGCAGGGGGACAGTGACGACCCCGCATGGTATCTTC	CASRGTVTTPHGIF
TRBV7-9	TRBD1	NA	TRBJ2-1	TGTGCCAGCAGCGTGGGACAGGGCTTAAACAATGAGCAGTTCTTC	CASSVGQGLNNEQFF
TRBV5-1	NA	NA	TRBJ2-5	TGCGCCAGCAGCTTGGTGCAGTGGGAGACCCAGTACTTC	CASSLVQWETQYF
TRBV6-6	TRBD2	NA	TRBJ2-1	TGTGCCAGCAGTCCCCTCAGCGGGGGGGCCGATGAGCAGTTCTTC	CASSPLSGGADEQFF
TRBV10-2	TRBD2	NA	TRBJ2-7	TGCGCCAGCAGTGTAGCGGGAGGGGACTACGAGCAGTACTTC	CASSVAGGDYEQYF
TRBV15	NA	once	TRBJ2-1	TGTGCCACCAGCCCCCGGACAGACAATGAGCAGTTCTTC	CATSPRTDNEQFF
TRBV6-1	NA	NA	TRBJ2-5	TGTGCCAGCAGTGAAGAGAGGAGGCCCCGGTACTTC	CASSEERRPRYF
TRBV19	NA	NA	TRBJ1-6	TGTGCCAGTAGTATCGCACCCCCAGCGAATTCACCCCTCCACTTT	CASSIAPPANSPLHF
TRBV2	TRBD1	NA	TRBJ2-7	TGTGCCAGCAGTGAAGCGCTGACAGGGGGCTACGAGCAGTACTTC	CASSEALTGGYEQYF
TRBV5-1	NA	NA	TRBJ2-7	TGCGCCAGCAGCGATGGGGGGAGCTACGAGCAGTACTTC	CASSDGGSYEQYF
TRBV19	NA	once	TRBJ2-6	TGTGCCAGTCTAACGTTAGGGGCCAACGTCCTGACTTTC	CASLTLGANVLTF
TRBV5-4	NA	NA	TRBJ1-6	TGTGCCAGCAGCTTGTTGGTTCCGGTGCGGATCGAATTACCCCTCCACTTT	CASSLLVPVRIELPLHF
TRBV14	NA	few	TRBJ2-7	TGTGCCAGCAGCCAATGGGCCCCCTTAGTACCCGGCGAGCAGTACTTC	CASSQWAPLVPGEQYF
TRBV18	NA	NA	TRBJ2-7	TGTGCCAGCTCCCCCGATAGCGGCCGAGGCGAGCAGTACTTC	CASSPDSGRGEQYF
TRBV19	NA	NA	TRBJ1-2	TGTGCCAGTTCTACAGACACGAACTATGGCTACACCTTC	CASSTDTNYGYTF
TRBV19	NA	NA	TRBJ2-5	TGTGCCAGTAGTATAGGGACAGCGACCCAAGAGACCCAGTACTTC	CASSIGTATQETQYF
TRBV11-2	TRBD1	NA	TRBJ1-2	TGTGCCAGCAGCTCAGTAGGGAGAGAAGCCCTCGGACAGGCGTACGGCTACACCTTC	CASSSVGREALGQAYGYTF